Below, 23 T cell receptor beta chains from the same sample are listed, as sequenced in a study of Ad26.COV2.S vaccination and SARS-CoV-2 variants. The protocol was immunoSEQ multiplex PCR, while the TCRdb copy is restricted to in-frame clones and leaves out a portion. This table holds around 340,000 clones, less than 90% found once. Regarding treatment: roughly 19 received Ad26.COV2.S at low or high dose, single or two shots; about 5 received placebo; per-sample allocation not given. Samples analyzed were those drawn on day 63 after the first vaccine or placebo injection. Sequences were derived from peripheral blood, sampled in a trial of Ad26.COV2.S vaccine versus placebo. All receptors come from a person aged 18-65 years who received the Ad26.COV2.S COVID-19 vaccine or a placebo.

The J gene is TRBJ1-1, the V gene TRBV15; D not resolved. V was pared by 1 base and J by 6 bases, with 12 bases between. The V gene's germline CDR1 is LNHNV and CDR2 YYDKDF (reference sequence). The CDR3 is made up of 14 amino acids. The DNA of the CDR3 is TGTGCCACCAGCAGAGTGGGTCAGGCGCCTGAAGCTTTCTTT. This gives the protein CATSRVGQAPEAFF.

Concerning this clone: The identical CDR3 is also encoded by other nucleotide sequences in the sample. The chain is built from TRBV12-3 or TRBV12-4 and TRBJ2-3; D may match TRBD1 or TRBD2 (6 bases each). CDR3 size: 12 residues. V was cut by 6 bases and J by 6 bases, with 10 bases left in between. The CDR3 nucleotides read TGTGCCAGCAGCCGAGGGGGGGATACGCAGTATTTT. This encodes CASSRGGDTQYF.

This clone was counted a single time. V usage is TRBV19 and J usage is TRBJ1-3; a possible D gene is TRBD1 (5 bases). The CDR3 has 16 residues. From germline, CDR1 is LNHDA and CDR2 SQIVND (reference sequence). The V gene lost 2 bases and the J gene lost 0 bases, with 11 bases spanning the gap. The CDR3 nucleotides read TGTGCCAGTAGTATATCCCCGGGACGCTCTGGAAACACCATATATTTT. This translates into CASSISPGRSGNTIYF.

The rearrangement joins TRBV5-6 to TRBJ2-3, with 11 bases aligning to TRBD2. The CDR3 is made up of 15 amino acids. Germline CDR1 and CDR2: SGHDT and YYEEEE. Unmatched junction bases numbered 4, after V lost 1 base and J lost 6 bases. Here the CDR3 reads CASSLPSGRWDTQYF. In DNA, the CDR3 is TGTGCCAGCAGCTTGCCTAGCGGGAGGTGGGATACGCAGTATTTT.

The chain is built from TRBV28 and TRBJ2-1; the D gene could be TRBD1 or TRBD2 (6 bases each). The CDR3 covers 18 residues. Per the germline V gene, CDR1 is MDHEN and CDR2 is SYDVKM. Trimming shortened V by 2 bases and J by 3 bases, and 20 bases separated the two germline ends. CDR3 sequence reads: CASSLVIGGWGNYNEQFF. In DNA form, the CDR3 reads TGTGCCAGCAGTTTAGTAATCGGGGGCTGGGGAAACTACAATGAGCAGTTCTTC.

The chain combines TRBV7-9 with TRBJ2-7; D may be TRBD1 or TRBD2 (6 bases each). V lost 3 bases to trimming and J lost 5 bases, with 14 bases between them. This CDR3 contains 14 residues. Germline-derived CDR1 and CDR2 are SEHNR and FQNEAQ (reference sequence). The DNA of the CDR3 is TGTGCCAGCAGCTTGGGTGGGGGGCCGAACGAGCAGTACTTC. Its protein is CASSLGGGPNEQYF.

This sequence joins TRBV20-1 and TRBJ2-1; D unclear. V was trimmed by 3 bases and J by 5 bases, leaving 11 bases between them. Germline CDR1 is DFQATT and CDR2 is SNEGSKA (reference sequence). CDR3 length: 13 residues. The CDR3: CSASIGRDNEQFF. CDR3 nucleotides: TGCAGTGCTAGTATCGGGCGAGACAATGAGCAGTTCTTC.

J is TRBJ1-3 and V is TRBV3-1 (or the pseudogene TRBV3-2); TRBD1 matches at 7 bases. J lost 0 bases, V lost 0 bases, and 5 bases had no gene match. Germline V gives CDR1 LGHDT, CDR2 YNNKEL (reference sequence). This CDR3 contains 17 residues. CDR3 region: CASSQDTGVSSGNTIYF. DNA for the CDR3: TGTGCCAGCAGCCAAGATACAGGGGTATCCTCTGGAAACACCATATATTTT.

The chain is built from TRBV28 and TRBJ2-3, with D tentatively TRBD1 (7 bases). The length of the CDR3 is 15 residues. The germline V gene has CDR1 MDHEN and CDR2 SYDVKM. Deletions cut 3 bases from V and 5 bases from J, with 15 bases between. The chain's CDR3 is CASSLAGQGGDTQYF. DNA for the CDR3: TGTGCCAGCAGTTTGGCGGGGCAGGGGGGAGATACGCAGTATTTT.

This clone was seen only once. The chain recombines TRBV3-1 (or the pseudogene TRBV3-2) with TRBJ1-2, with 9 bases fitting TRBD1. V dropped 0 bases and J dropped 8; count of bases not matched to a gene: 16. This CDR3 comprises 18 residues. In germline, CDR1 is LGHDT, CDR2 YNNKEL (reference sequence). CDR3 region: CASSQDATTRTGAGGYTF. The DNA of the CDR3 is TGTGCCAGCAGCCAAGATGCTACCACACGGACAGGGGCTGGCGGCTACACCTTC.

The chain is built from TRBV4-2 and TRBJ2-2, with TRBD2 matching over 9 bases. CDR3 size: 15 residues. The germline CDR1 and CDR2 sequences are LGHNA and YNFKEQ. Trimming took 0 bases from V and 6 from J; bases not matched to a gene: 2. The CDR3 DNA is TGTGCCAGCAGCCAAGATAGACTAGCGGCCGGGGAGCTGTTTTTT. Residues: CASSQDRLAAGELFF.

The gene calls are TRBV30 and TRBJ2-3; 7 positions match TRBD2. This CDR3 is 14 amino acids long. CDR1 is GTSNPN, CDR2 SVGIG, per germline (reference sequence). Trimming took 2 bases from V and 3 from J; bases not matched to a gene: 5. In DNA form, the CDR3 reads TGTGCCTGGAGTACCGCGGGGGAGACAGATACGCAGTATTTT. Translating gives CAWSTAGETDTQYF.

This chain joins TRBV3-1 (or the pseudogene TRBV3-2) and TRBJ1-3, with D hard to call. This CDR3 comprises 16 residues. Germline V gene lookup returns CDR1 LGHDT and CDR2 YNNKEL (reference sequence). V was shortened by 0 bases and J by 2 bases, with 11 bases between the two germline ends. CDR3 DNA: TGTGCCAGCAGCCAAGATCTTCGCCAGACTGGAAACACCATATATTTT. It translates to CASSQDLRQTGNTIYF.

V gene TRBV7-9 combines with J gene TRBJ2-1; 13 bases align to TRBD2. The CDR3 is 19 amino acids. V gave up 2 bases and J gave up 3 bases; unmatched junction bases: 10. Germline V gene lookup returns CDR1 SEHNR and CDR2 FQNEAQ (reference sequence). CDR3 region: CASSLSRTSGRRDYNEQFF. CDR3 nucleotides: TGTGCCAGCAGCTTATCAAGGACTAGCGGGAGAAGGGACTACAATGAGCAGTTCTTC.

This clone turned up a few times. The chain employs TRBV7-3 and TRBJ2-2; a possible D gene is TRBD1 (5 bases). Germline lookup yields CDR1 SGHTA and CDR2 FQGTGA. V was shortened by 1 base and J by 6 bases, with 9 bases between the two germline ends. There are 14 residues in the CDR3. CDR3 protein: CASSLMMGPGELFF. Written as DNA, the CDR3 is TGTGCCAGCAGCTTAATGATGGGGCCCGGGGAGCTGTTTTTT.

This chain uses TRBV27 with TRBJ2-3; no definite D call. This CDR3 is built from 15 residues. Trimming stripped 6 bases from V and 0 bases from J, with 13 bases between. Germline-derived CDR1 and CDR2 are MNHEY and SMNVEV (reference sequence). CDR3 nucleotides: TGTGCCAGCAGATTAATGATATATAGCACAGATACGCAGTATTTT. Translating it yields CASRLMIYSTDTQYF.

This rearrangement joins TRBV5-6 to TRBJ1-1; TRBD1 matches 9 bases. CDR1 is SGHDT, CDR2 YYEEEE, per germline. The CDR3 loop spans 15 amino acids. V shed 5 bases and J 5 bases; nucleotides not matched to a gene: 10. In DNA, the CDR3 is TGTGCCAGCAGGGCCGGGACAGGGTGGGTAACTGAAGCTTTCTTT. This gives the protein CASRAGTGWVTEAFF.

The chain carries TRBV12-1 and TRBJ2-1; the table's TRBD2 call for D was not verified on the DNA. TRBV12-1 is a listed pseudogene. The CDR3 sequence is 16 residues long. CDR3 residues: CASSPLGSSSYNEQFF. CDR3 DNA sequence: TGTGCCAGCAGCCCTCTAGGCTCGAGCTCCTACAATGAGCAGTTCTTC.

In its sample, this clone was seen a few times. This chain links TRBV18 with TRBJ2-2, with D possibly matching TRBD2 (6 bases). Germline assignment: CDR1 KGHSH and CDR2 LQKENI. The CDR3 consists of 14 residues. Trimming removed 2 bases from V and 6 bases from J, with 10 bases in between. CDR3 region: CASSPGGKAGELFF. CDR3 in DNA: TGTGCCAGCTCACCAGGAGGGAAGGCCGGGGAGCTGTTTTTT.

This clone was detected once. CDR3 in amino acids: CASSQARNSPLHF. The CDR3 bases are TGTGCCAGCAGCCAAGCAAGGAATTCACCCCTCCACTTT. This chain links TRBV3-1 (or the pseudogene TRBV3-2) with TRBJ1-6; no clear D gene. CDR3 length: 13 amino acids. Germline loops: CDR1 LGHDT, CDR2 YNNKEL (reference sequence). The ends were cut back, 1 base at V and 7 bases at J, with 5 bases in the middle.

The V call is TRBV4-1, the J call TRBJ2-5; TRBD2 matches at 10 bases. CDR3 length equals 18 residues. The germline gives CDR1 MGHRA, CDR2 YSYEKL. The V segment lost 0 bases and the J segment 4 bases; nucleotides outside the gene matches: 11. The chain's CDR3 is CASSQEWSGGAKIETQYF. In nucleotides, the CDR3 is TGCGCCAGCAGCCAAGAGTGGAGCGGGGGGGCAAAGATAGAGACCCAGTACTTC.

This chain links TRBV7-3 with TRBJ1-2; tentatively, D is TRBD1 (5 bases). This CDR3 comprises 12 residues. V was shortened by 5 bases and J by 6 bases, with 10 bases between the two germline ends. Germline V gene sequence: CDR1 SGHTA, CDR2 FQGTGA. DNA for the CDR3: TGTGCCAGCAGCAAAGGGGAGGATGGCTACACCTTC. Its protein product is CASSKGEDGYTF.

Written as DNA, the CDR3 is TGTGCCATCAGTGAGTTCGGGACAGGGGAAGGGGGTGTCGGCTACACCTTC. Its translation: CAISEFGTGEGGVGYTF. This chain connects TRBV10-3 to TRBJ1-2; 10 bases match TRBD1. This CDR3 comprises 17 residues. J lost 8 bases, V lost 1 base, and 13 bases had no gene match. Germline V lookup: CDR1 ENHRY, CDR2 SYGVKD.